A single sample is the source of the 10 T cell receptor beta chains below, sequenced in a study of blood T cells in healthy people across ages. A J-beta primer mix and a sample-barcoded 5' primer were used in a second PCR of roughly 7 to 12 cycles. Each CDR3 protein gets one entry after TCRdb re-called the 5' RACE reads with MiXCR. The data contain 1.5 million or so distinct CDR3 sequences, 35% to 45% of them singletons. The source material was blood. The receptors here all came from a woman aged 18-29 years in good health.

Comments on this clonotype: An end of the junction differs from the germline gene, which may be a read error. The chain links TRBV10-3 to TRBJ2-7, with a possible D match to TRBD1 (5 bases). This CDR3 has 14 residues. Germline V gives CDR1 ENHRY, CDR2 SYGVKD. The CDR3 region has the DNA TGTGCCATCAGTGAGTCGCAGGGAACCTACGAGCATTACTTC. It codes for CAISESQGTYEHYF.

This clonotype has only a few counts. This chain links TRBV7-2 with TRBJ2-5; 7 nucleotides align to TRBD1. Germline CDR1 and CDR2: SGHTA and FQGNSA. There are 16 residues in the CDR3. Germline trimming cut 5 bases from V and 5 bases from J; bases unmatched to any gene: 14. The DNA for the CDR3 is TGTGCCAGCAGCCCCCGGAAGGGGGCGGCCAAGGAGACCCAGTACTTC. The encoded protein is CASSPRKGAAKETQYF.

The chain uses TRBV12-3 or TRBV12-4 and TRBJ1-2; 8 nucleotides match TRBD1. The CDR3 sequence is 14 residues long. Losses at the gene ends were 0 bases for V and 9 bases for J; bases not matched to a gene: 6. CDR3 DNA sequence: TGTGCCAGCAGTTTAGCCGGACAGGGAGGCAGCTACACCTTC. This encodes CASSLAGQGGSYTF.

With regard to this clonotype: The junction differs from germline at one of its ends, possibly a read error. The chain is built from TRBV10-3 and TRBJ1-2; D might be TRBD1 (6 bases). CDR1 is ENHRY, CDR2 SYGVKD, per germline. The CDR3 has 19 residues. CDR3 DNA sequence: TGTGCCATCCACCCCGTACAGGGAGTAAATGCGTCCAGCAACTACGGCTACACCTTC. It specifies CAIHPVQGVNASSNYGYTF.

This clonotype came up a few times. The genes are TRBV28 and TRBJ2-7; possibly TRBD1 for D (6 bases). Germline loops: CDR1 MDHEN, CDR2 SYDVKM. The V end was cut by 5 bases, the J end by 1 base, with 12 bases between. This CDR3 has 14 amino acids. The CDR3 nucleotides are TGTGCCAGCAGTCCCGGGACAAAGTCCTACGAGCAGTACTTC. Translating gives CASSPGTKSYEQYF.

In this sample, this clonotype turned up a few times. The chain is built from TRBV7-8 and TRBJ1-2, with 7 bases fitting TRBD1. Germline CDR1 is SGHVS and CDR2 is FQNEAQ. The J segment lost 6 bases and the V segment lost 3 bases, leaving 4 bases of the junction unmatched. This CDR3 spans 13 amino acids. The CDR3 coding sequence is TGTGCCAGCAGCTTCACCAGGGGGGATGGCTACACCTTC. Protein product: CASSFTRGDGYTF.

This chain joins TRBV3-1 and TRBJ2-1, with 11 bases fitting TRBD2. This CDR3 is built from 16 residues. The germline gives CDR1 LGHDT, CDR2 YNNKEL (reference sequence). Trimming at V came to 4 bases and at J to 9 bases, leaving 11 bases not matched to a gene. CDR3 sequence: CASSRVWTSGWGEQFF. CDR3 in DNA: TGTGCCAGCAGCCGAGTATGGACTAGCGGGTGGGGTGAGCAGTTCTTC.

A word on this clonotype: A junction boundary mismatches the germline segment, possibly from a read error. The CDR3, as DNA: TGTGCTAGCAGGGACATCGGGACCGGGTACAATGAGCAGTACTTC. As protein: CASRDIGTGYNEQYF. The chain couples TRBV12-3 or TRBV12-4 to TRBJ2-1; D may be TRBD1 (6 bases). The tail of the sequence fits TRBJ2-7 better, so the J call may be wrong. The length of the CDR3 is 15 residues.

There are a few counts of this clonotype. The chain links TRBV7-2 to TRBJ2-3; 8 bases align to TRBD1. Germline CDR1 reads SGHTA; CDR2 reads FQGNSA. The CDR3 spans 15 residues. V lost 6 bases to trimming and J lost 10 bases; unmatched junction nucleotides: 15. CDR3 region: CASSFADREVPAQYF. DNA of the CDR3: TGTGCCAGCAGTTTCGCGGACAGGGAAGTTCCGGCGCAGTATTTT. Drawing the rest from reference TRBV7-2 and TRBJ2-3, the complete variable domain is GAGVSQSPSNKVTEKGKDVELRCDPISGHTALYWYRQSLGQGLEFLIYFQGNSAPDKSGLPSDRFSAERTGGSVSTLTIQRTQQEDSAVYLCASSFADREVPAQYFGPGTRLTVL.

J is TRBJ1-3 and V is TRBV4-3; no clear D. CDR3 length equals 16 residues. Germline V gene sequence: CDR1 LGHNA, CDR2 YSLEER. V was pared by 1 base and J by 0 bases, with 10 bases between. The DNA for the CDR3 is TGCGCCAGCAGCCAAGCACCGTGGGGCTCTGGAAACACCATATATTTT. Translating it yields CASSQAPWGSGNTIYF.